This TCR beta chain was profiled in a study of identifying expanded T cells in peripheral blood. Comments on this clone: Its antigen is not identified.

The V gene's germline CDR1 is LNHNV and CDR2 YYDKDF (reference sequence). The CDR3 spans 18 residues. The V end lost 0 bases, the J end lost 2 bases, and 20 bases lay between the germline ends. TCRdb's copy holds only in-frame clones and misses some; the assay was immunoSEQ multiplex PCR. Of over 65,000 clones listed, roughly 89% are singletons. Study-level results: Over approximately two and four weeks, about 15 and 19 clones changed, versus roughly 1.1 between replicates.

During the collection period, no donor immune events like infections were recorded. The origin of this receptor is a person aged 18 to 70 in good health. Sequencing was carried out using blood. J is TRBJ2-7 and V is TRBV15, with a weak D call TRBD2 (6 bases). The CDR3 DNA reads as TGTGCCACCAGCAGAGATTTGCCGGGGGACGTGTCGACCTACGAGCAGTACTTC. Translated, it gives CATSRDLPGDVSTYEQYF.